This T cell receptor beta chain was found in a study of T cells after yellow fever vaccination. This clonotype was counted at least ten times. Using its own MiXCR run on the 5' RACE reads, TCRdb lists one record per CDR3 protein. Here the sample spans roughly 340,000 distinct CDR3 sequences, roughly 8.7% being singletons. Trimming left V 1 base short and J 0 bases short, with 10 bases between. Germline assignment: CDR1 SGHRS and CDR2 YFSETQ. The CDR3 consists of 15 residues. The chain is built from TRBV5-1 and TRBJ1-2; the D is unclear. This receptor was obtained from a man aged 18-30 years who received the YFV17D yellow fever vaccine. Material: PBMCs, obtained on the day of the first yellow fever vaccination. CDR3 in amino acids: CASSLMSGTNYGYTF. As DNA, the CDR3 is TGCGCCAGCAGCTTGATGTCGGGGACTAACTATGGCTACACCTTC. Looking up the rest from reference TRBV5-1 and TRBJ1-2 gives the full variable domain: KAGVTQTPRYLIKTRGQQVTLSCSPISGHRSVSWYQQTPGQGLQFLFEYFSETQRNKGNFPGRFSGRQFSNSRSEMNVSTLELGDSALYLCASSLMSGTNYGYTFGSGTRLTVV.